These 24 T cell receptor beta chains came from one sample sequenced in a study of control samples from healthy donors and cancer patients. Generated by immunoSEQ multiplex PCR, the TCRdb table keeps only in-frame clones and is missing some. The data show about 53,000 clones, 87% seen once. Sequencing was performed on PBMCs. These receptors all stem from a man aged 60 to 75 with head and neck cancer.

The chain employs TRBV7-9 and TRBJ1-2, with D tentatively TRBD1 (5 bases). V lost 4 bases, J lost 6 bases, and 15 bases lay in between. The CDR3 sequence is 14 residues long. CDR1 and CDR2 from the germline V gene are SEHNR and FQNEAQ (reference sequence). CDR3 sequence: CASSSEARAHGYTF. CDR3 DNA: TGTGCCAGCAGCTCGGAGGCCAGGGCCCATGGCTACACCTTC.

V gene TRBV28 combines with J gene TRBJ1-2; weak D call: TRBD1 (6 bases). Germline values: CDR1 MDHEN, CDR2 SYDVKM. V was shortened by 6 bases and J by 2 bases, with 16 bases between the two germline ends. The CDR3 consists of 15 residues. CDR3 amino acids: CASRGARGGNYGYTF. For the CDR3, the DNA is TGTGCCAGCAGGGGGGCCCGAGGGGGGAACTATGGCTACACCTTC.

CDR3 bases: TGTGCCAGCAGCCGGGACGGAAGAGAGTACGAGCAGTACTTC. Translated, it gives CASSRDGREYEQYF. The chain has TRBV5-8 and TRBJ2-7; possibly TRBD1 or TRBD2 for D (5 bases each). Trimming pared 4 bases from V and 4 bases from J, leaving 15 bases between. This CDR3 has 14 residues. Germline V gene lookup returns CDR1 SGHTS and CDR2 YDEGEE.

J is TRBJ1-5 and V is TRBV14; D is perhaps TRBD1 (6 bases). The CDR3 length is 17 residues. Trimming took off 4 bases at V and 2 bases at J, with 18 bases between the two ends. CDR1 and CDR2 from the germline V gene are SGHDN and FVKESK. CDR3 sequence reads: CASSPIVLTGGNQPQHF. CDR3 sequence (DNA): TGTGCCAGCAGCCCGATAGTCCTGACAGGAGGCAATCAGCCCCAGCATTTT.

V usage is TRBV27 and J usage is TRBJ2-7; D unresolved. Deletions cut 6 bases from V and 0 bases from J, with 12 bases between. This CDR3 is 14 amino acids long. Germline CDR1 MNHEY, CDR2 SMNVEV (reference sequence). The CDR3 DNA reads as TGTGCCAGCAGCCGCGGTAAGAGCTCCTACGAGCAGTACTTC. It yields the protein CASSRGKSSYEQYF.

This chain links TRBV7-9 with TRBJ1-3; TRBD1 aligns across 9 bases. Germline CDR1 SEHNR, CDR2 FQNEAQ (reference sequence). V lost 5 bases and J lost 7; bases outside the gene matches: 9. The CDR3 is 15 amino acids. The CDR3 spells CASSARGTGLNTIYF. The CDR3 DNA is TGTGCCAGCAGCGCCCGCGGGACAGGGCTGAACACCATATATTTT.

The chain recombines TRBV5-1 with TRBJ1-4; D is possibly TRBD1 (5 bases). Germline CDR1 and CDR2: SGHRS and YFSETQ. V was clipped by 4 bases and J by 5 bases, with 12 bases between them. This CDR3 comprises 14 residues. The CDR3: CASSLRDVNEKLFF. The DNA of the CDR3 is TGCGCCAGCAGCCTACGGGACGTAAATGAAAAACTGTTTTTT.

This clone occurred a few times. V gene TRBV28 combines with J gene TRBJ2-2; 8 bases match TRBD2. The V gene's germline CDR1 is MDHEN and CDR2 SYDVKM. The CDR3 is 16 residues long. V lost 5 bases to trimming and J lost 2 bases; unmatched junction nucleotides: 7. The CDR3 here is CASSLNGRANTGELFF. Here the CDR3 DNA reads TGTGCCAGCAGTCTTAACGGGAGGGCCAACACCGGGGAGCTGTTTTTT. The variable domain in full, completed from reference TRBV28 and TRBJ2-2, reads DVKVTQSSRYLVKRTGEKVFLECVQDMDHENMFWYRQDPGLGLRLIYFSYDVKMKEKGDIPEGYSVSREKKERFSLILESASTNQTSMYLCASSLNGRANTGELFFGEGSRLTVL.

The chain joins TRBV5-5 to TRBJ2-2; D is uncertain. Germline V gives CDR1 SGHKS, CDR2 YYEKEE (reference sequence). The CDR3 consists of 14 residues. V lost 3 bases to trimming and J lost 0 bases, with 6 bases between them. CDR3 in DNA: TGTGCCAGCAGCTCGAACGCGAACACCGGGGAGCTGTTTTTT. It codes for CASSSNANTGELFF.

V is TRBV20-1 and J is TRBJ2-5; D might be TRBD2 (6 bases). Between the trimmed V and J ends, which lost 3 bases and 5 bases, there was a span of 13 bases. Germline V lookup: CDR1 DFQATT, CDR2 SNEGSKA (reference sequence). The CDR3 covers 13 residues. As DNA, the CDR3 is TGCAGTGCTAGTAACGACGGAGGGGAGACCCAGTACTTC. Protein product: CSASNDGGETQYF.

This clone was seen just once. The chain has TRBV6-6 and TRBJ1-6; the match to TRBD1 covers 8 bases. V shed 7 bases, J shed 5 bases, and the junction held 7 bases outside the gene matches. Germline V gene data show CDR1 as MNHNY and CDR2 as SVGAGI (reference sequence). The CDR3 is made up of 15 amino acids. CDR3 amino acids: CASNDRGTHNSPLHF. As DNA, the CDR3 is TGTGCCAGCAACGACAGGGGCACCCATAATTCACCCCTCCACTTT.

The rearrangement links TRBV7-2 to TRBJ2-3; 13 nucleotides match TRBD2. Germline CDR1 reads SGHTA; CDR2 reads FQGNSA. Trimming removed 5 bases from V and 6 bases from J; junction bases left unmatched: 8. This CDR3 has 16 residues. The CDR3 bases are TGTGCCAGCAGCCCGAGGACTAGCGGGAGTTTGGATACGCAGTATTTT. This encodes CASSPRTSGSLDTQYF.

The chain links TRBV5-1 to TRBJ1-1; unclear D gene. Trimming took off 2 bases at V and 3 bases at J, with 35 bases between the two ends. CDR1 and CDR2 from the germline V gene are SGHRS and YFSETQ. The CDR3 is made up of 22 amino acids. The CDR3 nucleotides are TGCGCCAGCAGCTTTTCTCCCCGGCCTTCTATGGTGCGGCCTCATTTGTACACTGAAGCTTTCTTT. Translation gives CASSFSPRPSMVRPHLYTEAFF.

The V call is TRBV18, the J call TRBJ2-7; 7 bases map to TRBD1. V lost 4 bases, J lost 3 bases, and 6 bases stayed unmatched. From germline, CDR1 is KGHSH and CDR2 LQKENI. The CDR3 covers 14 residues. The CDR3 nucleotides are TGTGCCAGCTCACAAGGGACAGCGGTCTACGAGCAGTACTTC. It is translated as CASSQGTAVYEQYF.

The chain combines TRBV3-1 (or the pseudogene TRBV3-2) with TRBJ1-2, with D possibly being TRBD1 (5 bases). V lost 6 bases, J lost 2 bases, and 16 bases lay in between. The CDR3 runs 15 residues. Germline CDR1 is LGHDT and CDR2 is YNNKEL (reference sequence). This CDR3 is CASSFTGGENYGYTF. The CDR3 DNA sequence: TGTGCCAGCAGTTTTACAGGCGGCGAAAACTATGGCTACACCTTC.

This clone is deemed medium-sized. The rearrangement uses TRBV2 and TRBJ1-2; TRBD1 matches 11 bases. The V gene end was trimmed by 4 bases and the J gene end by 8 bases; junction bases not matched to a gene: 6. Germline values: CDR1 SNHLY, CDR2 FYNNEI. The CDR3 spans 14 residues. CDR3 sequence reads: CASSGTGGPQGYTF. The CDR3 DNA reads TGTGCCAGCAGTGGGACAGGGGGCCCACAGGGCTACACCTTC.

This sequence joins TRBV11-2 and TRBJ2-2; no clear D gene. V was pared by 4 bases and J by 7 bases, with 4 bases between. The CDR3 has 11 amino acids. Germline V lookup: CDR1 SGHAT, CDR2 FQNNGV. CDR3 nucleotide sequence: TGTGCCAGCAGCTCCTACGGGGAGCTGTTTTTT. Its protein product is CASSSYGELFF.

The rearrangement links TRBV12-3 or TRBV12-4 to TRBJ1-1; D is unclear. The V end was cut by 6 bases, the J end by 10 bases, with 18 bases between. The CDR3 is made up of 13 amino acids. The CDR3 protein is CASSRDPKRRAFF. The CDR3 bases are TGTGCCAGCAGCCGAGACCCAAAACGGAGAGCTTTCTTT.

This chain connects TRBV5-1 to TRBJ1-6, with D perhaps matching TRBD1 (6 bases). Per the germline V gene, CDR1 is SGHRS and CDR2 is YFSETQ. The CDR3 loop spans 18 amino acids. V shed 0 bases and J shed 4 bases, with 17 bases lying between them. The CDR3 here is CASSLGSQGPLYNSPLHF. The DNA for the CDR3 is TGCGCCAGCAGCTTGGGAAGCCAGGGGCCCCTTTATAATTCACCCCTCCACTTT.

V is TRBV9 and J is TRBJ2-1, with TRBD1 matching 8 bases. Germline V CDR1 and CDR2: SGDLS, YYNGEE. J gave up 2 bases and V 4 bases, and 8 bases lay outside the gene matches. The CDR3 consists of 16 residues. The CDR3 protein is CASSLTLGQAYNEQFF. CDR3 DNA sequence: TGTGCCAGCAGCCTGACTCTGGGACAGGCCTACAATGAGCAGTTCTTC.

The rearrangement uses TRBV7-2 and TRBJ2-1; TRBD2 aligns across 9 bases. The germline gives CDR1 SGHTA, CDR2 FQGNSA. Germline trimming cut 0 bases from V and 6 bases from J; bases unmatched to any gene: 6. CDR3 length: 16 amino acids. For the CDR3, the DNA is TGTGCCAGCAGCTTAGCGGGCGGGGGGGCGGCCAATGAGCAGTTCTTC. Protein product: CASSLAGGGAANEQFF.

CDR3 bases: TGTGCCAGCAGCTTATTATCTAGCGGGACATCCTCCTACAATGAGCAGTTCTTC. Translation: CASSLLSSGTSSYNEQFF. The rearrangement joins TRBV7-9 to TRBJ2-1; 9 positions match TRBD2. After removal of 2 bases from V and 0 bases from J, the junction contained 8 bases not matched to a gene. Germline V gene lookup returns CDR1 SEHNR and CDR2 FQNEAQ (reference sequence). This CDR3 has 18 amino acids.

The chain is built from TRBV5-1 and TRBJ2-4, with D unclear. The V gene's germline CDR1 is SGHRS and CDR2 YFSETQ. The length of the CDR3 is 14 residues. V lost 1 base, J lost 0 bases, and 5 bases lay in between. The CDR3 sequence: CASSLSLAKNIQYF. The CDR3 DNA sequence: TGCGCCAGCAGCTTGAGTCTAGCCAAAAACATTCAGTACTTC.

With respect to this clone: The sample has other DNA sequences that encode this CDR3 too. The chain carries TRBV24-1 and TRBJ2-5; D is unresolved. Germline-derived CDR1 and CDR2 are KGHDR and SFDVKD. With 3 bases removed from V and 4 bases from J, the gap between germline ends came to 8 bases. The CDR3 totals 13 residues. The CDR3 reads CATSDPPSETQYF. As DNA, the CDR3 is TGTGCCACCAGTGATCCTCCGTCAGAGACCCAGTACTTC.